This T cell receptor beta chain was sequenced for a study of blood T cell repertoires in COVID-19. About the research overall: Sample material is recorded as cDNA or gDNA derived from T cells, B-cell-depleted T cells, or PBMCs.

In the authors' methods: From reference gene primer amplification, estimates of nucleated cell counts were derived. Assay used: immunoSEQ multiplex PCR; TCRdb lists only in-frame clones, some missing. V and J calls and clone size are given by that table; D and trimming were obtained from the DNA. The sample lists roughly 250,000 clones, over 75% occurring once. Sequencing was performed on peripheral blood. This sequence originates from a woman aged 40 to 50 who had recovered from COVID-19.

DNA of the CDR3: TGTGCCAGCAGCTTAGTTCAGTTCTCCTACAATGAGCAGTTCTTC. Its protein product is CASSLVQFSYNEQFF. The chain carries TRBV7-2 and TRBJ2-1; no reliable D call. The CDR3 runs 15 residues. Deletions cut 1 base from V and 0 bases from J, with 7 bases between. Germline CDR1 is SGHTA and CDR2 is FQGNSA.